One and the same sample provided the 23 T cell receptor beta chains below, sequenced in a study of post-analysis software for immune sequencing data. General study points: About 5 TRBV segments occurring more often in patients than controls included TRBV5-6, TRBV5-1 and TRBV20-1.

Antigens of these TCRs are unknown. Unique molecular identifiers were built into the TCR beta cDNA libraries. Using its own MiXCR run on the PCR reads, TCRdb lists one record per CDR3 protein. The data show hundreds of thousands of distinct CDR3 sequences, 45% seen once. The sample taken for sequencing was blood. These receptor sequences come from a girl aged 10 to 17 with multiple sclerosis.

This clonotype was seen a few times. The chain links TRBV5-6 to TRBJ1-5, with 8 bases lining up with TRBD1. With V trimmed by 4 bases and J by 5 bases, 14 bases remained unmatched. The CDR3 length is 17 residues. Germline V CDR1 and CDR2: SGHDT, YYEEEE. CDR3 sequence: CASSQMGQGAYDQPQHF. The CDR3 DNA is TGTGCCAGCAGCCAAATGGGGCAGGGGGCGTATGATCAGCCCCAGCATTTT. The full variable domain, completed using reference TRBV5-6 and TRBJ1-5, is DAGVTQSPTHLIKTRGQQVTLRCSPKSGHDTVSWYQQALGQGPQFIFQYYEEEERQRGNFPDRFSGHQFPNYSSELNVNALLLGDSALYLCASSQMGQGAYDQPQHFGDGTRLSIL.

The rearrangement joins TRBV4-1 to TRBJ2-7; 8 bases map to TRBD2. The DNA end lines up better with TRBJ2-1; the J call may be wrong. Germline V gives CDR1 MGHRA, CDR2 YSYEKL. The CDR3 covers 16 residues. CDR3 sequence reads: CASSQDPLAGVDEQFF. The CDR3, as DNA: TGCGCCAGCAGCCAAGATCCCCTAGCGGGTGTCGATGAGCAGTTCTTC.

V is TRBV3-1 and J is TRBJ1-6, with D unclear. The V and J ends lost 0 bases and 7 bases respectively, with 13 bases between them. This CDR3 is built from 16 residues. Per germline, CDR1 LGHDT and CDR2 YNNKEL (reference sequence). The CDR3 loop reads CASSQDWGVGNSPLHF. Here the CDR3 DNA reads TGTGCCAGCAGCCAAGATTGGGGTGTGGGAAATTCACCCCTCCACTTT.

The chain uses TRBV6-5 and TRBJ2-7, with D possibly matching TRBD2 (5 bases). With 2 bases removed from V and 6 bases from J, the gap between germline ends came to 14 bases. The CDR3 totals 14 residues. Germline lookup yields CDR1 MNHEY and CDR2 SVGAGI. The CDR3 DNA reads TGTGCCAGCAGTTACGGAGGTTATGTAGGCGAGCAGTACTTC. Translating it yields CASSYGGYVGEQYF.

This rearrangement joins TRBV2 to TRBJ2-1; D not resolved. The CDR3 is 11 amino acids. Trimming cost V 5 bases and J 5 bases, with 4 bases left between them. Germline lookup yields CDR1 SNHLY and CDR2 FYNNEI. CDR3 region: CASSMDNEQFF. The CDR3 coding sequence is TGTGCCAGCAGTATGGACAATGAGCAGTTCTTC. Based on the CDR3 plus reference TRBV2 and TRBJ2-1, the full variable domain is EPEVTQTPSHQVTQMGQEVILRCVPISNHLYFYWYRQILGQKVEFLVSFYNNEISEKSEIFDDQFSVERPDGSNFTLKIRSTKLEDSAMYFCASSMDNEQFFGPGTRLTVL.

The V gene is TRBV5-1, the J gene TRBJ1-1; 8 nucleotides line up with TRBD1. The CDR3 consists of 14 residues. V lost 4 bases, J lost 5 bases, and 7 bases stayed unmatched. Germline V gene lookup returns CDR1 SGHRS and CDR2 YFSETQ. The chain's CDR3 is CASSGGQVVTEAFF. CDR3 nucleotides: TGCGCCAGCAGCGGGGGACAGGTGGTGACTGAAGCTTTCTTT. Variable domain in full (rest from reference TRBV5-1 and TRBJ1-1): KAGVTQTPRYLIKTRGQQVTLSCSPISGHRSVSWYQQTPGQGLQFLFEYFSETQRNKGNFPGRFSGRQFSNSRSEMNVSTLELGDSALYLCASSGGQVVTEAFFGQGTRLTVV.

This chain links TRBV10-3 with TRBJ1-2; 9 bases map to TRBD1. The J segment lost 4 bases and the V segment lost 0 bases, leaving 6 bases of the junction unmatched. Looked up from germline, CDR1 is ENHRY and CDR2 is SYGVKD. The CDR3 extends over 16 amino acids. In DNA form, the CDR3 reads TGTGCCATCAGTGAGTCGACAGGGGGGGGTAGCTATGGCTACACCTTC. Amino acid sequence: CAISESTGGGSYGYTF.

This rearrangement joins TRBV7-2 to TRBJ2-3; TRBD1 or TRBD2 may be the D gene (5 bases each). V lost 0 bases, J lost 4 bases, and 11 bases lay in between. Germline assignment: CDR1 SGHTA and CDR2 FQGNSA. The CDR3 sequence is 15 residues long. The CDR3 loop is CASSLAPQGADTQYF. CDR3 DNA sequence: TGTGCCAGCAGCTTAGCTCCCCAGGGAGCAGATACGCAGTATTTT.

The J gene is TRBJ2-3, the V gene TRBV20-1; 12 nucleotides match TRBD2. Germline V gene sequence: CDR1 DFQATT, CDR2 SNEGSKA (reference sequence). The CDR3 length is 16 residues. V lost 6 bases and J lost 0; bases outside the gene matches: 7. The CDR3 sequence: CSARPGTSGSTDTQYF. DNA of the CDR3: TGCAGTGCGCGACCCGGGACTAGCGGGAGCACAGATACGCAGTATTTT.

This clonotype was found a few times. The rearrangement joins TRBV7-9 to TRBJ2-4; D is tentatively TRBD1 or TRBD2 (5 bases each). The J call may be mistaken, given a closer DNA end match to TRBJ2-7. Germline CDR1 and CDR2: SEHNR and FQNEAQ (reference sequence). The CDR3 has 15 amino acids. CDR3 loop: CASSLELGTLYEQYF. In DNA form, the CDR3 reads TGTGCCAGCAGCTTAGAGCTGGGGACCCTCTACGAGCAGTACTTC.

The CDR3 DNA reads as TGTGCCAGCAGCCAAGATCTGACCATAGATACGCAGTATTTT. The encoded protein is CASSQDLTIDTQYF. This chain links TRBV3-1 with TRBJ2-3; D unresolved. V was clipped by 0 bases and J by 5 bases, with 9 bases between them. This CDR3 region has 14 residues. The germline gives CDR1 LGHDT, CDR2 YNNKEL (reference sequence).

The genes are TRBV20-1 and TRBJ2-5; tentative D call: TRBD2 (6 bases). Per the germline V gene, CDR1 is DFQATT and CDR2 is SNEGSKA (reference sequence). The CDR3 extends over 14 amino acids. V was cut by 2 bases and J by 11 bases, with 21 bases left in between. For the CDR3, the DNA is TGCAGTGCTAGATTTGGAAAGGGAGGCAATGAGCAGTACTTC. This gives the protein CSARFGKGGNEQYF.

The chain couples TRBV7-2 to TRBJ2-7; 7 bases line up with TRBD1. J gave up 3 bases and V 3 bases, and 5 bases lay outside the gene matches. CDR3 length: 14 amino acids. Germline CDR1 SGHTA, CDR2 FQGNSA. CDR3 coding DNA: TGTGCCAGCAGCTTTGGGACAGAGATCTACGAGCAGTACTTC. Its translation is CASSFGTEIYEQYF.

This clonotype was detected only a few times. The chain couples TRBV5-1 to TRBJ2-7; 11 nucleotides agree with TRBD2. The germline CDR1 and CDR2 sequences are SGHRS and YFSETQ. The CDR3 spans 17 residues. Trimming removed 4 bases from V and 2 bases from J; junction bases left unmatched: 11. The CDR3 protein is CASSLPPGTSGAYEQYF. The CDR3 DNA follows: TGCGCCAGCAGCCTACCCCCCGGGACTAGCGGTGCCTACGAGCAGTACTTC.

This clonotype was observed a few times. The V gene is TRBV20-1, the J gene TRBJ2-7; no definite D call. Germline V gives CDR1 DFQATT, CDR2 SNEGSKA (reference sequence). The CDR3 has 14 amino acids. Trimming took 3 bases from V and 2 from J, leaving 14 bases between them. The CDR3 region is CSASGSTNTYEQYF. CDR3 sequence (DNA): TGCAGTGCTAGCGGGTCCACGAATACCTACGAGCAGTACTTC.

The chain is built from TRBV28 and TRBJ1-2; D is perhaps TRBD1 (5 bases). The V end was cut by 3 bases, the J end by 0 bases, with 14 bases between. CDR1 and CDR2 (germline): MDHEN, SYDVKM. The CDR3 has 16 amino acids. The CDR3 region has the DNA TGTGCCAGCAGTTTGGGGGGACCCAGAGCTAACTATGGCTACACCTTC. It codes for CASSLGGPRANYGYTF.

The chain has TRBV12-5 and TRBJ2-1; D gene unclear. The CDR3 has 14 amino acids. CDR1 is LGHNT and CDR2 is FRNRAP in the germline V gene. V was cut by 9 bases and J by 0 bases, with 12 bases left in between. The DNA for the CDR3 is TGTGCTAGCCAGGATTTAGGCTCCTACAATGAGCAGTTCTTC. It specifies CASQDLGSYNEQFF.

The V and J genes are TRBV5-1 and TRBJ1-1, with D hard to call. CDR3 length equals 15 residues. CDR1 SGHRS and CDR2 YFSETQ come from the germline V gene. V gave up 4 bases and J gave up 0 bases, with 13 bases separating them. The CDR3 region is CASSPYGQVNTEAFF. As DNA, the CDR3 is TGCGCCAGCAGCCCCTATGGGCAGGTGAACACTGAAGCTTTCTTT.

This clonotype was counted a few times. The CDR3 DNA reads TGTGCCAGCAGTTACGTGGGGTACAATGAGCAGTTCTTC. This gives the protein CASSYVGYNEQFF. The chain is built from TRBV6-5 and TRBJ2-1; D gene unclear. Germline V lookup: CDR1 MNHEY, CDR2 SVGAGI. The V gene lost 2 bases and the J gene lost 4 bases, with 6 bases spanning the gap. The CDR3 length is 13 residues.

This clonotype has a handful of counts. V gene TRBV7-2 combines with J gene TRBJ2-7; TRBD2 aligns across 10 bases. This CDR3 is 14 amino acids long. Germline V lookup: CDR1 SGHTA, CDR2 FQGNSA. The V and J ends lost 6 bases and 1 base, in that order; junction bases with no gene match: 3. CDR3 DNA sequence: TGTGCCAGCAGGCGGACTAGCGGATCCTACGAGCAGTACTTC. Its protein product is CASRRTSGSYEQYF.

This clonotype appeared many times. The J gene is TRBJ2-3, the V gene TRBV27, with 13 bases that match TRBD2. The J segment lost 7 bases and the V segment lost 4 bases, leaving 8 bases of the junction unmatched. The CDR3 sequence is 16 residues long. Per the germline V gene, CDR1 is MNHEY and CDR2 is SMNVEV (reference sequence). The CDR3 region is CASSSQLAGGPNTQYF. CDR3 nucleotide sequence: TGTGCCAGCAGTTCCCAACTAGCGGGAGGGCCGAATACGCAGTATTTT.

The V call is TRBV20-1, the J call TRBJ1-1; tentatively, D is TRBD1 (5 bases). V lost 4 bases to trimming and J lost 3 bases, with 9 bases between them. CDR1 DFQATT and CDR2 SNEGSKA come from the germline V gene (reference sequence). This CDR3 is 12 amino acids long. CDR3 sequence: CSAIPRDTEAFF. CDR3 bases: TGCAGTGCTATTCCCAGGGACACTGAAGCTTTCTTT.

This clonotype has more than one count but fewer than ten. The J gene is TRBJ2-7, the V gene TRBV6-5, with TRBD2 matching over 12 bases. J lost 6 bases, V lost 5 bases, and 11 bases had no gene match. This CDR3 has 16 residues. Per the germline V gene, CDR1 is MNHEY and CDR2 is SVGAGI. The CDR3 is CASSPSPSGRESEQYF. CDR3 DNA: TGTGCCAGCAGTCCCTCCCCTAGCGGGAGGGAATCCGAGCAGTACTTC.